These 13 T cell receptor beta chains originate from one sample sequenced in a study of regulatory T cells in long-lasting Graves disease. Described time point: newly diagnosed GD, antithyroid drugs for less than 3 months. RNA isolated from PBMCs was used to make the TCR library. Building of the TCR beta libraries involved iRepertoire HTBI primers and Arm-PCR of CDR3 regions. From the multiplex PCR reads, TCRdb called clonotypes with MiXCR, one entry per CDR3 protein. The sample yields more than 450,000 distinct CDR3 sequences, around 15% seen once. This sample also belongs to another study, concerning T cells in Graves' hyperthyroidism and ophthalmopathy.

This specimen consisted of peripheral blood mononuclear cells (PBMCs), obtained at new diagnosis, from a patient treated with antithyroid drugs. These receptors originate from a middle-aged man with Graves disease.

This clonotype was seen repeatedly, ten times or more. For the CDR3, the DNA is TGTGCCAGCAGTGTAGTCACTAGCGGGAGTTACGAGCAGTACTTC. Its translation is CASSVVTSGSYEQYF. J is TRBJ2-7 and V is TRBV2, with 11 positions matching TRBD2. The CDR3 consists of 15 residues. The germline CDR1 and CDR2 sequences are SNHLY and FYNNEI. Unmatched junction bases numbered 6, after V lost 4 bases and J lost 4 bases.

In this sample, this clonotype turned up many times. V gene TRBV18 combines with J gene TRBJ2-7; 7 bases map to TRBD1. The length of the CDR3 is 14 residues. Per germline, CDR1 KGHSH and CDR2 LQKENI. The V and J ends lost 3 bases and 3 bases, in that order; junction bases with no gene match: 5. In DNA, the CDR3 is TGTGCCAGCTCACCTGAGGGGGCGAACTACGAGCAGTACTTC. Residues: CASSPEGANYEQYF. Filled out from reference TRBV18 and TRBJ2-7, the complete variable domain reads NAGVMQNPRHLVRRRGQEARLRCSPMKGHSHVYWYRQLPEEGLKFMVYLQKENIIDESGMPKERFSAEFPKEGPSILRIQQVVRGDSAAYFCASSPEGANYEQYFGPGTRLTVT.

The chain couples TRBV7-9 to TRBJ2-5, with D possibly being TRBD1 (5 bases). Germline-derived CDR1 and CDR2 are SEHNR and FQNEAQ (reference sequence). Deletions cut 4 bases from V and 3 bases from J, with 9 bases between. The CDR3 runs to 13 residues. The CDR3 region is CASSSDNKETQYF. The DNA of the CDR3 is TGTGCCAGCAGCTCGGACAACAAAGAGACCCAGTACTTC. The entire variable domain, with the rest obtained from reference TRBV7-9 and TRBJ2-5, is as follows: DTGVSQNPRHKITKRGQNVTFRCDPISEHNRLYWYRQTLGQGPEFLTYFQNEAQLEKSRLLSDRFSAERPKGSFSTLEIQRTEQGDSAMYLCASSSDNKETQYFGPGTRLLVL.

This clonotype was observed at least ten times. The rearrangement joins TRBV11-2 to TRBJ2-5; a possible D gene is TRBD2 (6 bases). Between the trimmed V and J ends, which lost 5 bases and 5 bases, there was a span of 18 bases. The CDR3 totals 15 residues. The germline V gene encodes CDR1 SGHAT and CDR2 FQNNGV. In DNA, the CDR3 is TGTGCCAGCAGCCGAGGGGTCGGGGGTGGGGAGACCCAGTACTTC. The encoded protein is CASSRGVGGGETQYF.

V and J are TRBV20-1 and TRBJ2-7; D uncertain. Deletions cut 7 bases from V and 0 bases from J, with 13 bases between. The CDR3 has 13 residues. Germline values: CDR1 DFQATT, CDR2 SNEGSKA (reference sequence). The CDR3 loop reads CSVLSSTSYEQYF. CDR3 bases: TGCAGTGTCCTTAGCAGCACCTCCTACGAGCAGTACTTC.

This clonotype was picked up many times. The chain links TRBV2 to TRBJ2-7, with D uncertain. CDR3 length: 15 residues. Per germline, CDR1 SNHLY and CDR2 FYNNEI. With 3 bases removed from V and 1 base from J, the gap between germline ends came to 13 bases. CDR3 sequence (DNA): TGTGCCAGCAGTGAGGCCCAGACCGTATCCTACGAGCAGTACTTC. This sequence encodes CASSEAQTVSYEQYF.

At least ten counts were recorded for this clonotype. The V call is TRBV11-2, the J call TRBJ1-1; unclear D gene. Deletions cut 0 bases from V and 3 bases from J, with 17 bases between. The CDR3 is 17 residues long. Germline V gene lookup returns CDR1 SGHAT and CDR2 FQNNGV. The CDR3: CASSLEVSIHWDTEAFF. CDR3 coding DNA: TGTGCCAGCAGCTTAGAAGTCTCGATCCATTGGGACACTGAAGCTTTCTTT.

This clonotype has only a few counts. The rearrangement uses TRBV10-1 and TRBJ2-4, with no clear D. The CDR3 totals 14 residues. CDR1 WNHNN and CDR2 SYGVQD come from the germline V gene (reference sequence). Trimming removed 3 bases from V and 2 bases from J, with 8 bases in between. The CDR3 protein is CASSDVLSKNIQYF. For the CDR3, the DNA is TGCGCCAGCAGTGATGTTCTATCCAAAAACATTCAGTACTTC.

In this sample, this clonotype turned up many times. V is TRBV12-3 or TRBV12-4 and J is TRBJ2-5; the D is unclear. V lost 5 bases and J 3 bases, leaving 10 bases between the germline ends. This CDR3 region has 13 residues. CDR3 protein: CASSNTWEETQYF. As DNA, the CDR3 is TGTGCCAGCAGTAATACATGGGAAGAGACCCAGTACTTC.

Ten or more counts support this clonotype. The CDR3 nucleotides read TGTGCCAGCAGTGAACGCCAAAGCTCCTACAATGAGCAGTTCTTC. Residues: CASSERQSSYNEQFF. The rearrangement joins TRBV2 to TRBJ2-1, with D hard to call. The germline V gene has CDR1 SNHLY and CDR2 FYNNEI. Trimming removed 2 bases from V and 0 bases from J, with 8 bases in between. The CDR3 is 15 amino acids.

The chain couples TRBV9 to TRBJ1-1; D not certain. Per germline, CDR1 SGDLS and CDR2 YYNGEE. Trimming removed 0 bases at V and 5 bases at J, with 11 bases between. This CDR3 has 14 residues. The CDR3 here is CASSVVLRWTEAFF. The CDR3 DNA follows: TGTGCCAGCAGCGTAGTCCTGCGCTGGACTGAAGCTTTCTTT.

This clonotype has more than one count but fewer than ten. A much larger clonotype is one base distant, so this may be a read error. The chain employs TRBV20-1 and TRBJ2-1, with TRBD2 as a possible D gene (7 bases). There are 13 residues in the CDR3. In germline, CDR1 is DFQATT, CDR2 SNEGSKA (reference sequence). Trimming took 6 bases from V and 10 from J, leaving 19 bases between them. CDR3 in amino acids: CSAKEGGPYEQFF. Written as DNA, the CDR3 is TGCAGTGCCAAAGAGGGGGGGCCCTACGAGCAGTTCTTC.

Many counts were recorded for this clonotype. The chain has TRBV11-2 and TRBJ2-7; no clear D. CDR3 length equals 14 residues. V was clipped by 0 bases and J by 2 bases, with 8 bases between them. Per the germline V gene, CDR1 is SGHAT and CDR2 is FQNNGV. CDR3: CASSLDPVAYEQYF. Written as DNA, the CDR3 is TGTGCCAGCAGCTTAGACCCAGTTGCCTACGAGCAGTACTTC.